This TCR beta chain was profiled in a study of blood T cell repertoires in COVID-19 (dated by TCRdb to the early 2020s). Context from the whole study: Samples covering the acute and convalescent phases of COVID-19 were provided by collaborators in the United States, Italy and Spain. The prospective study material was composed of cDNA or gDNA derived from T cells, B-cell-depleted T cells, or PBMCs. Subjects who had been exposed to COVID-19, were actively infected with it, or had recovered from it provided the deeply sampled blood TCRbeta repertoires that made up the dataset. A freely available public database, intended as a resource for researchers studying the immune response to SARS-CoV-2, is where the repertoires were released. The samples were drawn from two sources: the first 160 participants of the ongoing ImmuneRACE study, and 950 to 1,500 subjects contributed by 6 global collaborators. Nearly every sample came with metadata listing a de-identified subject ID, COVID-19 status, age in years and sex. Where available, HLA class I and class II types were obtained from metadata supplied by the sample provider rather than from assay-based typing. Study-level results and caveats: How much clinical and demographic metadata was included differed by source and by participant, and the metadata was provided uncurated.

From the cysteine through the phenylalanine, the CDR3 covers 14 amino acids. Solely the CDR3 DNA is kept, with 42 bases framed from the first base. CDR1 and CDR2, looked up from the germline V gene, are SGHRS and YFSETQ. V is cut by 4 bases and J by 4 bases, and the space between the germline ends is 11 bases. A word on this clone: Its antigen remains unidentified. The record has no base qualities; no much larger clone is one base away.

Another Seattle source contributed samples from volunteer blood donors who had recovered from COVID-19. Whole blood was collected in K2EDTA tubes by collaborating institutions according to the institutions' own protocols. For TCRbeta analysis, collaborators shipped samples as frozen whole blood, isolated PBMCs, or DNA extracted from either of those sample types. TCRbeta CDR3 regions were amplified from genomic DNA by means of the immunoSEQ Assay, a bias-controlled multiplex PCR. The study's processing was this. Nucleated cell counts per sample were estimated from amplification of reference gene primers within the assay. Sequence reads were collapsed and filtered to measure the absolute abundance of every unique TCRbeta CDR3 rearrangement. For each sample, productive Simpson clonality was calculated by taking the square root of Simpson's diversity index across productive rearrangements. The table was pulled from immuneACCESS by TCRdb, which kept in-frame rearrangements only. Such tables lose some clones; where checked, under half of the loss comes from unresolved V genes, and the rest has no known cause. D and trimming come from the DNA, and the V and J calls and clone size come from that table. The sample table records 110,000 to 150,000 clones; approximately 80% of these occur just once. Around 3.7% of the sample is in the top ten clones.

Sequencing was done on a sample of peripheral blood. The clonotype originates from a man between 65 and 85 years old who had recovered from COVID-19. The chain couples TRBV5-1 to TRBJ1-4, with TRBD1 tentatively as D gene (6 bases match). The nucleotide sequence reads as follows: TGCGCCAGCAGCATACAGGGCAGTAATGAAAAACTGTTTTTT. Translated, this is CASSIQGSNEKLFF. The reference TRBV5-1 and TRBJ1-4 proteins fill in what lies around the CDR3, so the full variable domain reads KAGVTQTPRYLIKTRGQQVTLSCSPISGHRSVSWYQQTPGQGLQFLFEYFSETQRNKGNFPGRFSGRQFSNSRSEMNVSTLELGDSALYLCASSIQGSNEKLFFGSGTQLSVL.